The clone carrying this TCR beta chain was picked up a small number of times. Its antigen is still unknown. TCRbeta library preparation incorporated unique molecular identifiers. TCRdb itself ran the PCR reads through MiXCR, one entry per CDR3 protein. There are 200,000 to 250,000 distinct CDR3 sequences in the sample; approximately 10% occur only once, and under 30% lies in the top ten. This entry comes from a study of T-cell reconstitution after alpha-beta-depleted transplantation in children. Study-wide results and caveats: One year after transplant, T-cell counts and diversity came mostly from newly produced T cells. Alpha-beta T cells about two months after transplant reportedly derived from several hundred expanded graft clones. Surviving thymic progenitors and recipient T cells were the source of high TCRbeta diversity at day 60 in some patients.

CDR1 is LNHDA and CDR2 is SQIVND in the germline V gene (reference sequence). V shed 5 bases and J 8 bases; nucleotides not matched to a gene: 14. The CDR3 length is 16 residues. The sequenced sample was PBMCs, obtained before TCRalphabeta/CD19-depleted stem cell transplant. This sequence originates from a child younger than two with acute myeloid leukemia, due to receive a stem cell transplant. The chain uses TRBV19 and TRBJ2-1; 8 bases are a match to TRBD2. The CDR3 sequence: CASSSLGLVGTDEQFF. The CDR3 bases are TGTGCCAGTAGTTCACTGGGACTAGTGGGAACCGATGAGCAGTTCTTC.